The 17 T cell receptor beta chains given below trace back to one sample, sequenced in a study of regulatory T cells in long-lasting Graves disease. Combining iRepertoire HTBI primers with Arm-PCR of CDR3 regions, the authors built TCR beta libraries. TCRdb ran MiXCR on the multiplex PCR reads and lists one entry per CDR3 protein. This sample carries 700,000 or so distinct CDR3 sequences, 30% of them seen once, and the ten largest clones take 40% to 50%. Time point defined: persistent/refractory GD, antithyroid drugs over 5 years with positive TRAb. Making the TCR library involved RNA that had been extracted from PBMCs. Sequenced here: peripheral blood mononuclear cells (PBMCs), sampled when the disease was refractory, from a patient treated with antithyroid drugs. The receptors were sampled from a female donor with Graves disease.

The chain combines TRBV20-1 with TRBJ2-7, with TRBD1 identical over 7 bases. The CDR3 totals 12 residues. Germline V gives CDR1 DFQATT, CDR2 SNEGSKA (reference sequence). The V and J ends lost 3 bases and 7 bases, in that order; junction bases with no gene match: 6. Here the CDR3 reads CSASNRGEEQYF. The CDR3 region has the DNA TGCAGTGCTAGCAACAGGGGAGAGGAGCAGTACTTC.

The CDR3 loop reads CSAIGLGGRETQYF. The CDR3 region has the DNA TGCAGTGCTATAGGCTTGGGCGGGAGGGAGACCCAGTACTTC. The chain carries TRBV20-1 and TRBJ2-5; TRBD2 matches 8 bases. The CDR3 is made up of 14 amino acids. The germline V gene has CDR1 DFQATT and CDR2 SNEGSKA (reference sequence). J was trimmed by 5 bases and V by 4 bases; bases with no gene match: 9.

This clonotype was seen only a few times. The chain joins TRBV6-1 to TRBJ2-7; 7 bases are a match to TRBD1. The germline V gene has CDR1 MNHNS and CDR2 SASEGT. V trimming: 6 bases; J trimming: 2 bases; junction bases outside the gene matches: 7. The CDR3 length is 14 residues. The CDR3 protein is CASRDRVTTYEQYF. The CDR3 DNA is TGTGCCAGCAGAGACAGGGTTACAACCTACGAGCAGTACTTC.

This clonotype was picked up a small number of times. The chain has TRBV2 and TRBJ1-1, with a weak D call TRBD1 (5 bases). With 4 bases removed from V and 2 bases from J, the gap between germline ends came to 17 bases. Germline CDR1 reads SNHLY; CDR2 reads FYNNEI. This CDR3 is built from 16 residues. In DNA, the CDR3 is TGTGCCAGCAGTGTAACCCGGGACGGCCTAAACACTGAAGCTTTCTTT. This translates into CASSVTRDGLNTEAFF.

This chain connects TRBV7-6 to TRBJ2-7, with TRBD2 matching 11 bases. Trimming removed 1 base from V and 2 bases from J; junction bases left unmatched: 7. CDR1 and CDR2 (germline): SGHVS, FNYEAQ. The CDR3 has 17 amino acids. The CDR3 reads CASSLEEPLAGAYEQYF. The CDR3 region has the DNA TGTGCCAGCAGCTTAGAGGAACCACTAGCGGGGGCCTACGAGCAGTACTTC.

V usage is TRBV10-3 and J usage is TRBJ1-1; tentatively, D is TRBD1 (5 bases). This CDR3 contains 13 residues. From germline, CDR1 is ENHRY and CDR2 SYGVKD. V was pared by 11 bases and J by 1 base, with 14 bases between. CDR3 loop: CAGSPDRNTEAFF. In DNA, the CDR3 is TGTGCCGGCAGCCCAGACAGGAACACTGAAGCTTTCTTT.

As concerns this clonotype: A single base separates this from a much larger clone, so it may be a read error. This chain connects TRBV28 to TRBJ1-4; no clear D. V was trimmed by 6 bases and J by 6 bases, leaving 14 bases between them. Germline V lookup: CDR1 MDHEN, CDR2 SYDVKM. This CDR3 has 14 residues. The CDR3 loop reads CASSSAVGHEKLFF. CDR3 coding DNA: TGTGCCAGCAGCTCGGCGGTAGGTCATGAAAAACTGTTTTTT. Looking up the rest from reference TRBV28 and TRBJ1-4 gives the full variable domain: DVKVTQSSRYLVKRTGEKVFLECVQDMDHENMFWYRQDPGLGLRLIYFSYDVKMKEKGDIPEGYSVSREKKERFSLILESASTNQTSMYLCASSSAVGHEKLFFGSGTQLSVL.

This chain connects TRBV19 to TRBJ1-1; 9 positions match TRBD1. There are 15 residues in the CDR3. The germline CDR1 and CDR2 sequences are LNHDA and SQIVND (reference sequence). V was pared by 7 bases and J by 2 bases, with 8 bases of the junction left unmatched. CDR3 sequence reads: CASKGQGIGNTEAFF. The CDR3 DNA is TGTGCCAGTAAAGGACAGGGGATCGGTAACACTGAAGCTTTCTTT.

This clonotype was found many times. The V gene is TRBV12-3 or TRBV12-4, the J gene TRBJ2-2; tentatively, D is TRBD1 (5 bases). V shed 4 bases and J shed 8 bases, with 11 bases lying between them. This CDR3 comprises 13 residues. Written as DNA, the CDR3 is TGTGCCAGCAGTTCCATTGGGGCTGGGGAGCTGTTTTTT. It encodes CASSSIGAGELFF.

J is TRBJ1-1 and V is TRBV10-3; D possibly corresponds to TRBD1 (6 bases). Germline V gene lookup returns CDR1 ENHRY and CDR2 SYGVKD. This CDR3 has 14 residues. With 5 bases removed from V and 2 bases from J, the gap between germline ends came to 12 bases. The CDR3 nucleotides are TGTGCCATCAGTCACCGACAGGAAAACACTGAAGCTTTCTTT. As protein: CAISHRQENTEAFF.

The rearrangement joins TRBV4-1 to TRBJ1-2; possible D gene TRBD1, 5 bases. Germline V gene lookup returns CDR1 MGHRA and CDR2 YSYEKL. There are 17 residues in the CDR3. V lost 1 base and J lost 4, with 19 bases in between. The CDR3 nucleotides read TGCGCCAGCAGCCAAGGCCCAGGGTCTTGGAGGACCTATGGCTACACCTTC. Its translation is CASSQGPGSWRTYGYTF.

This clonotype appeared a few times. The chain joins TRBV30 to TRBJ1-2; a possible D gene is TRBD1 (6 bases). Trimming pared 7 bases from V and 8 bases from J, leaving 17 bases between. The CDR3 extends over 12 amino acids. Germline CDR1 GTSNPN, CDR2 SVGIG (reference sequence). The CDR3 coding sequence is TGTGCCTCCGTCGGACAGCCCAACGGCTACACCTTC. Amino acids: CASVGQPNGYTF.

The chain employs TRBV10-3 and TRBJ2-2, with 12 nucleotides matching TRBD2. The trim removed 7 bases at V and 1 base at J, leaving 4 bases unmatched. Germline CDR1 and CDR2: ENHRY and SYGVKD. This CDR3 comprises 16 residues. The CDR3 loop is CAITKTSGGNTGELFF. The CDR3 nucleotides read TGTGCCATCACCAAGACTAGCGGGGGGAACACCGGGGAGCTGTTTTTT.

Notes on this clonotype: This clone may be a read error of a much larger clone one base away. The chain uses TRBV27 and TRBJ2-7; TRBD1 aligns across 9 bases. The V gene's germline CDR1 is MNHEY and CDR2 SMNVEV (reference sequence). This CDR3 comprises 14 residues. CDR3 amino acids: CTSSFSGQGYEQYF. The CDR3 nucleotides read TGTACCAGCAGTTTTTCGGGACAGGGCTACGAGCAGTACTTC.

This clonotype has just a few counts. The rearrangement joins TRBV29-1 to TRBJ2-7; tentative D call: TRBD2 (7 bases). The CDR3 has 16 residues. The germline V and J ends were trimmed by 1 base and 1 base, with 17 bases remaining between them. Germline assignment: CDR1 SQVTM and CDR2 ANQGSEA. This CDR3 reads CSVEGIGGRGSYEQYF. Here the CDR3 DNA reads TGCAGCGTTGAAGGGATCGGGGGGCGCGGGTCCTACGAGCAGTACTTC.

This clonotype was counted only a few times. The chain has TRBV27 and TRBJ2-1; TRBD2 is a possible D gene (5 bases). Germline values: CDR1 MNHEY, CDR2 SMNVEV (reference sequence). V lost 2 bases and J 8 bases, leaving 13 bases between the germline ends. The CDR3 loop spans 14 amino acids. CDR3 loop: CASSLTRKYYEQFF. The CDR3 DNA follows: TGTGCCAGCAGTTTAACTAGGAAGTACTATGAGCAGTTCTTC.

The gene calls are TRBV18 and TRBJ2-5, with no clear D. The V end lost 6 bases, the J end lost 5 bases, and 16 bases lay between the germline ends. The CDR3 is 14 amino acids. The germline V gene has CDR1 KGHSH and CDR2 LQKENI. The CDR3 DNA reads as TGTGCCAGCTCCCTCCCCGGACCGCTGGAGACCCAGTACTTC. Encoded protein: CASSLPGPLETQYF.